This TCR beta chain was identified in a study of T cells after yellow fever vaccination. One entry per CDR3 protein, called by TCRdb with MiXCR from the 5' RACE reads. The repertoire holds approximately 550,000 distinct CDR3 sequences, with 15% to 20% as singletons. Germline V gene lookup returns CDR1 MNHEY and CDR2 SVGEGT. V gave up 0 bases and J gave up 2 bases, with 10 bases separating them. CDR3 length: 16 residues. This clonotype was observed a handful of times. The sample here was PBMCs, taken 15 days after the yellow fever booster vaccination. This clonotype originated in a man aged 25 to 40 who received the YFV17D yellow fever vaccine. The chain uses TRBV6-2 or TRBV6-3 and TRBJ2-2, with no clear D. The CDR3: CASSYSTGLNTGELFF. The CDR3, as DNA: TGTGCCAGCAGTTACTCGACGGGTCTTAACACCGGGGAGCTGTTTTTT.